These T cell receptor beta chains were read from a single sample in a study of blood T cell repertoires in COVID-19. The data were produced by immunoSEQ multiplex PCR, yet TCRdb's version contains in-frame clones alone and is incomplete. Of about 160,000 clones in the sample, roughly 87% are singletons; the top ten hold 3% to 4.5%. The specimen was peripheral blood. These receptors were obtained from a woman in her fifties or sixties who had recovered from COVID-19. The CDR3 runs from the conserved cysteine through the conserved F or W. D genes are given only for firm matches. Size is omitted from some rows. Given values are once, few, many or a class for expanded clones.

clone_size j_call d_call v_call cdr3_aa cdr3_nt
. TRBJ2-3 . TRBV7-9 CASSLRTGVPKSTDTQYF TGTGCCAGCAGCTTAAGGACTGGGGTTCCAAAGAGCACAGATACGCAGTATTTT
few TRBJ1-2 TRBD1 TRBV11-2 CASSTGTAGYGYTF TGTGCCAGCAGCACAGGGACAGCCGGCTATGGCTACACCTTC
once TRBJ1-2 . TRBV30 CAWTYSGYGYTF TGTGCCTGGACCTACAGCGGATATGGCTACACCTTC
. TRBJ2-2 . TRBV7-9 CASSLMAGVTGELFF TGTGCCAGCAGCTTAATGGCGGGTGTCACCGGGGAGCTGTTTTTT
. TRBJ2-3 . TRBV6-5 CASSYSQGSTDTQYF TGTGCCAGCAGTTACTCGCAGGGGAGCACAGATACGCAGTATTTT
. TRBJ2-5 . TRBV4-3 CASSQDNYSRETQYF TGCGCCAGCAGCCAAGATAATTATTCTAGGGAGACCCAGTACTTC
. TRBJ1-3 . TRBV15 CATSRDRDMRNTIYF TGTGCCACCAGCAGAGATCGGGATATGAGAAACACCATATATTTT
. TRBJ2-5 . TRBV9 CASSVELIRGTQYF TGTGCCAGCAGCGTAGAACTGATTCGGGGGACCCAGTACTTC
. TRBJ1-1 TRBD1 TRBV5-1 CASSQTGTGSNTEAFF TGCGCCAGCAGCCAAACCGGGACAGGATCGAACACTGAAGCTTTCTTT
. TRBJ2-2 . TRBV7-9 CASSLDGGVGTGELFF TGTGCCAGCAGCCTAGACGGCGGGGTTGGAACCGGGGAGCTGTTTTTT
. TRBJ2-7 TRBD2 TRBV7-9 CASSLLAGVDEQYF TGTGCCAGCAGCTTACTAGCGGGGGTCGACGAGCAGTACTTC
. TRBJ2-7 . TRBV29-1 CSVEMDNYEQYF TGCAGCGTTGAAATGGACAACTACGAGCAGTACTTC
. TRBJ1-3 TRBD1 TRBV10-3 CAISGTGNGNTIYF TGTGCCATCAGTGGGACAGGGAATGGAAACACCATATATTTT
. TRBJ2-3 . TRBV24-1 CATSDPGTSTDTQYF TGTGCCACCAGTGACCCCGGGACAAGCACAGATACGCAGTATTTT
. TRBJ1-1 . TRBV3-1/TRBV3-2 CASNTLNTEAFF TGTGCCAGCAACACCCTGAACACTGAAGCTTTCTTT
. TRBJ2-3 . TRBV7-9 CASSLATVPSTDTQYF TGTGCCAGCAGCTTAGCGACAGTACCTAGCACAGATACGCAGTATTTT